The rows below give T cell receptor beta chains drawn from one sample of a study of radiotherapy plus CTLA-4 blockade in lung cancer. Using immunoSEQ multiplex PCR, the repertoire was profiled, and TCRdb retains in-frame clones only, with some absent. The sample includes 81,000 or so clones, about 78% seen only once; the top ten take about 23%. This specimen was peripheral blood, taken from a patient treated with radiotherapy plus ipilimumab. The receptor source for this set is a human donor with non-small cell lung cancer whose response to radiotherapy plus ipilimumab could not be evaluated. Some clones in this sample may be carry-over from other donors' samples. CDR3s include the opening cysteine and the closing phenylalanine or tryptophan. D genes are given only for firm matches. Some rows have no size entry. The others give once, few or many, or a class for an expanded clone.

v_gene	d_gene	j_gene	abundance	CDR3nt	CDR3aa
TRBV7-2	.	TRBJ1-3	.	TGTGCCAGCAGCCCCGGGACAACTGGAAACACCATATATTTT	CASSPGTTGNTIYF
TRBV4-2	TRBD2	TRBJ2-1	once	TGTGCCAGCAGCCAGGGTGGGGGGGCCTACAATGAGCAGTTCTTC	CASSQGGGAYNEQFF
TRBV18	TRBD1	TRBJ2-5	.	TGTGCCAGCTCACTTTTTACAGGGGAAGAGACCCAGTACTTC	CASSLFTGEETQYF
TRBV5-4	TRBD1	TRBJ1-1	.	TGTGCCAGCAGCCCGGGACAGCGGGCTGAAGCTTTCTTT	CASSPGQRAEAFF
TRBV28	.	TRBJ1-2	.	TGTGCCAGCAGTATCCTACAGGGTAGGTTCGATGGCTACACCTTC	CASSILQGRFDGYTF
TRBV28	.	TRBJ2-3	.	TGTGCCAGCAGCAGTAACACAGATACGCAGTATTTT	CASSSNTDTQYF
TRBV4-3	.	TRBJ1-5	.	TGCGCCAGCAGCCAAGATTTTGGCAGGGGTTCTAATCAGCCCCAGCATTTT	CASSQDFGRGSNQPQHF
TRBV27	.	TRBJ1-2	.	TGTGCCAGCAGTTTATCAGCGGGCGACGACTCCTATGGCTACACCTTC	CASSLSAGDDSYGYTF
TRBV7-9	.	TRBJ1-4	.	TGTGCCAGCAGTTCCGAACAGGGAAGGGCAACTAATGAAAAACTGTTTTTT	CASSSEQGRATNEKLFF
TRBV18	TRBD1	TRBJ2-1	few	TGTGCCAGCTCACCCACCGGGGGACAGGGTGCCCATGAGCAGTTCTTC	CASSPTGGQGAHEQFF
TRBV28	TRBD1	TRBJ1-4	.	TGTGCCAGCGGACCTTGGGACAGGGGGCTTGTAATGTATGAAAAACTGTTTTTT	CASGPWDRGLVMYEKLFF
TRBV5-1	TRBD2	TRBJ2-7	.	TGCGCCAGCAGCTATCTAGCGGGGGACACCTACGAGCAGTACTTC	CASSYLAGDTYEQYF
TRBV5-1	TRBD2	TRBJ2-1	.	TGCGCCAGCAGCCTCAGCGGGGGTACCTACAATGAGCAGTTCTTC	CASSLSGGTYNEQFF
TRBV28	TRBD2	TRBJ2-1	.	TGTGCCAGCAGACCCGCGGGGGGCTACAATGAGCAGTTCTTC	CASRPAGGYNEQFF
TRBV4-1	TRBD2	TRBJ2-1	.	TGCGCCAGCAGCCAAGACCCTACTAGATCGGCTAGCGGGGCCCGCAATGAGCAGTTCTTC	CASSQDPTRSASGARNEQFF
TRBV28	TRBD1	TRBJ2-3	few	TGTGCCAGCAGTTCGGGACAGGGGACAGATACGCAGTATTTT	CASSSGQGTDTQYF
TRBV7-2	.	TRBJ2-1	.	TGTGCCAGCAGCTCGCTAAGGGGGATAGAGCAGTTCTTC	CASSSLRGIEQFF
TRBV4-3	.	TRBJ1-4	.	TGCGCCAGCAGTCCGACAGCCGCCAATGAAAAACTGTTTTTT	CASSPTAANEKLFF
TRBV2	TRBD1	TRBJ2-6	.	TGTGCCAGCAGTGAATGGGGGACAGGGGGCCGAACTGGGGCCAACGTCCTGACTTTC	CASSEWGTGGRTGANVLTF
TRBV5-4	.	TRBJ2-7	.	TGTGCCAGCAGCTACGGGACTCAGCGATCGGTCGGCGAGCAGTACTTC	CASSYGTQRSVGEQYF
TRBV19	TRBD1	TRBJ1-5	.	TGTGCCAGTAGTCCATTCGGGACAGGGATCCCCAATCAGCCCCAGCATTTT	CASSPFGTGIPNQPQHF
TRBV18	.	TRBJ2-1	.	TGTGCCAGCTCACCACCCCGCCAGGGGAACTACAATGAGCAGTTCTTC	CASSPPRQGNYNEQFF
TRBV5-1	.	TRBJ2-1	.	TGCGCCAGCAGATCAGAGGTTGGCGGGGGCCCTTCCTACAATGAGCAGTTCTTC	CASRSEVGGGPSYNEQFF
TRBV6-5	TRBD1	TRBJ1-1	.	TGTGCCAGCACCAACAGGGGGGGCACTGAAGCTTTCTTT	CASTNRGGTEAFF
TRBV2	.	TRBJ1-2	.	TGTGCCAGCGGCGGGGGTCCTTGGGGCTACACCTTC	CASGGGPWGYTF
TRBV19	TRBD1	TRBJ1-3	few	TGTGCCAGTAGTCCCGGACAGGGGTGGAACACCATATATTTT	CASSPGQGWNTIYF
TRBV28	.	TRBJ1-1	.	TGTGCCAGCAGCTCCTGGTCCTACGAAGCTTTCTTT	CASSSWSYEAFF
TRBV5-1	.	TRBJ2-3	.	TGCGCCAGCAGCTCCCAGCCCAGGAGCACAGATACGCAGTATTTT	CASSSQPRSTDTQYF
TRBV7-2	.	TRBJ2-1	.	TGTGCCAGCAGCCAAGACAGGGCGGGATACAATGAGCAGTTCTTC	CASSQDRAGYNEQFF
TRBV19	TRBD2	TRBJ2-2	.	TGTGCCAGTAGCCGGGGACTAAACCCCGGGGAGCTGTTTTTT	CASSRGLNPGELFF
TRBV19	.	TRBJ1-4	.	TGTGCCAGTAGTATCCAGCCGGGGGGACGTGAAAAACTGTTTTTT	CASSIQPGGREKLFF
TRBV5-1	.	TRBJ1-4	.	TGCGCCAGCAGCTTTATGCAGGGTGGAGAAAAACTGTTTTTT	CASSFMQGGEKLFF
TRBV10-3	TRBD1	TRBJ2-7	few	TGTGCCACATTACAGGGGCTAAGATCCTACGAGCAGTACTTC	CATLQGLRSYEQYF
TRBV27	.	TRBJ2-7	.	TGTGCCAGCAGTTTAGCTACAGGCTACGAGCAGTACTTC	CASSLATGYEQYF
TRBV4-1	.	TRBJ1-5	.	TGCGCCAGCAGCCTCAGGTTACTTGGCGATCAGCCCCAGCATTTT	CASSLRLLGDQPQHF
TRBV6-1	TRBD1	TRBJ1-5	.	TGTGCCAGCAGTGTCGGGACAGGGGTGCAGCCCCAGCATTTT	CASSVGTGVQPQHF
TRBV6-5	.	TRBJ1-5	.	TGTGCCAGCAGTTACTCGTTTGGCGTTAGCAATCAGCCTCAGCATTTT	CASSYSFGVSNQPQHF
TRBV28	TRBD2	TRBJ2-3	.	TGTGCCAGCCCTCCCTCGGGACTAGTCCCAGATACGCAGTATTTT	CASPPSGLVPDTQYF
TRBV6-6	.	TRBJ1-5	few	TGTGCCAGCAGTTACCGCCAGGCAGGCAATCAGCCCCAGCATTTT	CASSYRQAGNQPQHF
TRBV28	.	TRBJ2-3	.	TGTGCCAGCAGGGGGGGGCGCTACTCCTTAGATACGCAGTATTTT	CASRGGRYSLDTQYF
TRBV19	.	TRBJ1-5	once	TGTGCCAGTAGTATAAGTGGAGGGATGGGGCCCCAGCATTTT	CASSISGGMGPQHF
TRBV7-9	TRBD1	TRBJ2-5	.	TGTGCCAGCAGCTTATTAACAGGGGAAGAGACCCAGTACTTC	CASSLLTGEETQYF
TRBV2	TRBD1	TRBJ2-7	.	TGTGCCAGCAGTGTGGGGCAGGGGGCAGTCTACGAGCAGTACTTC	CASSVGQGAVYEQYF
TRBV19	TRBD2	TRBJ2-3	.	TGTGCCAGTAGTATAACTCTAGCGGGACCCACAGATACGCAGTATTTT	CASSITLAGPTDTQYF
TRBV28	TRBD2	TRBJ2-3	.	TGTGCCAGCAGTCACCCTAGCGGGGGGAGCACAGATACGCAGTATTTT	CASSHPSGGSTDTQYF
TRBV10-3	.	TRBJ1-2	.	TGTGCCATCAGTGGCGGGGACGGTTATGGCTACACCTTC	CAISGGDGYGYTF
TRBV6-6	TRBD1	TRBJ2-1	.	TGTGCCAGCAGTTACTCCGGGACAGTATACAATGAGCAGTTCTTC	CASSYSGTVYNEQFF
TRBV6-1	TRBD1	TRBJ1-5	.	TGTGCCAGCAGCCAGGGGGGTGGGAGCAATCAGCCCCAGCATTTT	CASSQGGGSNQPQHF
TRBV7-8	TRBD2	TRBJ2-1	few	TGTGCCAGCAGCAAACTAGCGGGGGGGCCGAATGAGCAGTTCTTC	CASSKLAGGPNEQFF
TRBV2	.	TRBJ2-3	.	TGTGCCAGCAAAGGTTTCAGGGGCTGGGGGTTGGAGAGCACAGATACGCAGTATTTT	CASKGFRGWGLESTDTQYF
TRBV5-1	TRBD1	TRBJ2-5	.	TGCGCCAGCAGTCCCGGGACAGGGACCAAAGAGACCCAGTACTTC	CASSPGTGTKETQYF
TRBV6-5	.	TRBJ1-6	.	TGTGCCAGCAGTGAAAGAGGGTTGGGCCTCCACTTT	CASSERGLGLHF
TRBV6-5	.	TRBJ2-1	.	TGTGCCAGCAGTTCCTTCCGACCGGGAACCTACAATGAGCAGTTCTTC	CASSSFRPGTYNEQFF
TRBV13	.	TRBJ1-1	.	TGTGCCAGCAGCTTAAATAGGGGCACTGAAGCTTTCTTT	CASSLNRGTEAFF